The 32 T cell receptor beta chains listed next were all sequenced from one sample in a study of blood T cells in healthy people across ages. A second about 6 to 12 cycle PCR used barcoded and J-beta primers. TCRdb reprocessed the 5' RACE reads with MiXCR, giving one entry per CDR3 protein. Here the sample spans about 780,000 distinct CDR3 sequences, around 50% being singletons. The sequenced material came from blood. The receptors were gathered from a man aged 80 or over in good health.

This clonotype has a single count. The chain combines TRBV5-1 with TRBJ1-2, with D possibly matching TRBD1 (6 bases). CDR1 and CDR2 (germline): SGHRS, YFSETQ. The CDR3 contains 16 residues. V dropped 3 bases and J dropped 5 bases, with 20 bases sitting between them. CDR3: CASSSSTGRGAYGYTF. The CDR3 region has the DNA TGCGCCAGCAGCTCCTCGACGGGCAGGGGAGCGTATGGCTACACCTTC.

The sample holds a few counts of this clonotype. The V gene is TRBV20-1, the J gene TRBJ2-5; maybe TRBD1 (6 bases). Trimming took 8 bases from V and 2 from J, leaving 18 bases between them. Germline CDR1 is DFQATT and CDR2 is SNEGSKA (reference sequence). The CDR3 has 14 amino acids. The CDR3 region is CSTRGVALQETQYF. CDR3 DNA sequence: TGCAGTACCAGGGGCGTTGCGCTTCAAGAGACCCAGTACTTC.

The chain has TRBV28 and TRBJ1-2, with TRBD1 as a possible D gene (5 bases). Trimming removed 5 bases at V and 8 bases at J, with 9 bases between. The CDR3 extends over 11 amino acids. The germline CDR1 and CDR2 sequences are MDHEN and SYDVKM. CDR3 in amino acids: CASSNPGGYTF. In DNA, the CDR3 is TGTGCCAGCAGTAACCCAGGGGGCTACACCTTC.

V usage is TRBV6-5 and J usage is TRBJ2-5; the D is unclear. CDR1 MNHEY and CDR2 SVGAGI come from the germline V gene. This CDR3 comprises 13 residues. V lost 3 bases and J 7 bases, leaving 12 bases between the germline ends. CDR3 region: CASSYGLLGTQYF. The DNA of the CDR3 is TGTGCCAGCAGTTATGGGCTTCTGGGGACCCAGTACTTC.

A single count supports this clonotype. The rearrangement joins TRBV7-3 to TRBJ2-1; TRBD2 matches at 8 bases. The DNA end is a closer match to TRBJ2-7, so the J assignment may be wrong. CDR1 is SGHTA, CDR2 FQGTGA, per germline. CDR3 length equals 16 residues. The CDR3 reads CASSFSSGNAYNEQYF. The CDR3 DNA follows: TGTGCCAGCAGCTTCAGTAGCGGGAATGCCTACAATGAGCAGTACTTC.

This clonotype came up a few times. The chain uses TRBV7-2 and TRBJ2-1; TRBD1 aligns across 10 bases. Germline V gene data show CDR1 as SGHTA and CDR2 as FQGNSA. Trimming removed 7 bases from V and 4 bases from J; junction bases left unmatched: 10. The CDR3 is made up of 16 amino acids. The CDR3, as DNA: TGTGCCAGCATTCGACAGGGGACAGGGGTATACAATGAGCAGTTCTTC. Amino acid sequence: CASIRQGTGVYNEQFF.

The V gene is TRBV29-1, the J gene TRBJ2-1; 7 bases fit TRBD2. The DNA end is a closer match to TRBJ2-7, so the J assignment may be wrong. The CDR3 runs to 16 residues. Germline loops: CDR1 SQVTM, CDR2 ANQGSEA. The CDR3 DNA is TGCAGCGTTGAAGAACGGGGGGTCTCTATCTACAATGAGCAGTACTTC. Amino acid sequence: CSVEERGVSIYNEQYF.

This clonotype came up a few times. The chain joins TRBV6-2 or TRBV6-3 to TRBJ2-1, with 12 nucleotides matching TRBD2. The J segment lost 9 bases and the V segment lost 5 bases, leaving 14 bases of the junction unmatched. The CDR3 contains 17 residues. The V gene's germline CDR1 is MNHEY and CDR2 SVGEGT. The CDR3 region is CASSRMTLAGGVGEQFF. DNA for the CDR3: TGTGCCAGCAGTCGCATGACCCTAGCGGGAGGGGTCGGTGAGCAGTTCTTC.

The CDR3 loop is CASSPAGTRTHEQFF. The CDR3 bases are TGTGCCAGCAGCCCGGCCGGGACTAGGACCCATGAGCAGTTCTTC. The rearrangement uses TRBV9 and TRBJ2-1; 8 bases align to TRBD2. V shed 4 bases, J shed 8 bases, and the junction held 11 bases outside the gene matches. Germline CDR1 reads SGDLS; CDR2 reads YYNGEE. The CDR3 runs to 15 residues.

The rearrangement joins TRBV20-1 to TRBJ1-1, with TRBD1 as a possible D gene (5 bases). Trimming took 6 bases from V and 4 from J, leaving 15 bases between them. The CDR3 runs 13 residues. Germline V lookup: CDR1 DFQATT, CDR2 SNEGSKA (reference sequence). CDR3 nucleotides: TGCAGTGCGGGGGGTGGGGAGGTCACTGAAGCTTTCTTT. Encoded protein: CSAGGGEVTEAFF.

The chain uses TRBV20-1 and TRBJ2-1; 12 nucleotides line up with TRBD2. Trimming removed 6 bases from V and 4 bases from J; junction bases left unmatched: 7. Germline CDR1 DFQATT, CDR2 SNEGSKA (reference sequence). The CDR3 has 15 amino acids. CDR3 nucleotide sequence: TGCAGTGCGAACCCCGGACTAGCGGGATACAATGAGCAGTTCTTC. Translated, it gives CSANPGLAGYNEQFF.

The chain uses TRBV29-1 and TRBJ1-2; no clear D gene. Trimming left V 4 bases short and J 3 bases short, with 12 bases between. The CDR3 has 13 residues. The germline V gene encodes CDR1 SQVTM and CDR2 ANQGSEA. In nucleotides, the CDR3 is TGCAGCGTTGCGTTGGGGAGGGACTATGGCTACACCTTC. It translates to CSVALGRDYGYTF.

Regarding this clonotype: A single base separates this from a much larger clone, so it may be a read error. This chain uses TRBV24-1 with TRBJ2-1; D might be TRBD1 (5 bases). CDR3 length: 14 residues. Trimming stripped 3 bases from V and 9 bases from J, with 14 bases between. Germline CDR1 KGHDR, CDR2 SFDVKD. The CDR3 DNA sequence: TGTGCCACCAGTGATGCCGACAGTACGAGTGAGCAGTTCTTC. The encoded protein is CATSDADSTSEQFF.

In its sample, this clonotype was seen once. The rearrangement uses TRBV20-1 and TRBJ1-2, with TRBD1 matching over 8 bases. This CDR3 contains 14 residues. V dropped 5 bases and J dropped 4; count of bases not matched to a gene: 9. CDR1 DFQATT and CDR2 SNEGSKA come from the germline V gene (reference sequence). The CDR3 loop reads CSALGGTGIYGYTF. Written as DNA, the CDR3 is TGCAGTGCTCTGGGGGGGACAGGCATCTATGGCTACACCTTC.

About this clonotype: It may be a read error: a sequence one base away is much more abundant. V gene TRBV9 combines with J gene TRBJ2-5; unclear D gene. The end of the DNA fits TRBJ2-1 better, so the J call may be wrong. CDR1 and CDR2 (germline): SGDLS, YYNGEE. The CDR3 is made up of 14 amino acids. For the CDR3, the DNA is TGTGCCAGCAGCGTGGCAGGAAGTCAAGAGACCCAGTTCTTC. Translating it yields CASSVAGSQETQFF.

Note on this clonotype: A clone one base away is much larger, so this may be a read error. V is TRBV29-1 and J is TRBJ2-1, with 7 bases aligning to TRBD2. This CDR3 contains 14 residues. The V and J ends lost 4 bases and 10 bases, in that order; junction bases with no gene match: 13. The germline V gene has CDR1 SQVTM and CDR2 ANQGSEA. The CDR3 reads CSVAGTTTTWEQFF. In DNA, the CDR3 is TGCAGCGTTGCCGGGACTACTACTACTTGGGAGCAGTTCTTC.

This rearrangement joins TRBV2 to TRBJ2-7; the D is unclear. The DNA matches TRBJ2-5 better at its end, which makes the J call doubtful. The CDR3 extends over 12 amino acids. Germline-derived CDR1 and CDR2 are SNHLY and FYNNEI. The CDR3 sequence: CASTQASETQYF. The CDR3 DNA sequence: TGTGCCAGCACCCAGGCCTCGGAGACCCAGTACTTC.

The rearrangement joins TRBV4-3 to TRBJ1-2; weak D call: TRBD1 (5 bases). The germline V gene encodes CDR1 LGHNA and CDR2 YSLEER. CDR3 length: 15 residues. V was shortened by 7 bases and J by 3 bases, with 18 bases between the two germline ends. The CDR3 DNA reads TGCGCCAGCAAGGTAATGGACGCGGGGGACTATGGCTACACCTTC. As protein: CASKVMDAGDYGYTF.

This clonotype was detected a few times. The genes are TRBV10-2 and TRBJ2-1; D possibly corresponds to TRBD1 (6 bases). The CDR3 spans 12 residues. Germline CDR1 and CDR2: WSHSY and SAAADI. V dropped 3 bases and J dropped 10 bases, with 10 bases sitting between them. CDR3 in amino acids: CASSEGGREQFF. The CDR3 DNA reads as TGCGCCAGCAGTGAAGGGGGACGGGAGCAGTTCTTC.

This clonotype was seen just once. The chain links TRBV12-3 or TRBV12-4 to TRBJ1-5; D is undetermined. The CDR3 loop spans 14 amino acids. The V end was cut by 2 bases, the J end by 7 bases, with 12 bases between. CDR3 in DNA: TGTGCCAGCAGTTTAAACAGTCTCGGGCAGCCCCAGCATTTT. Translated, it gives CASSLNSLGQPQHF.

A few counts support this clonotype. The DNA for the CDR3 is TGCGCCAGCACCGGGACTAGCAGAGAGACCCAGTACTTC. It specifies CASTGTSRETQYF. The genes are TRBV5-1 and TRBJ2-5, with 9 bases lining up with TRBD2. Germline assignment: CDR1 SGHRS and CDR2 YFSETQ. The CDR3 length is 13 residues. Trimming cost V 6 bases and J 4 bases; bases outside gene matches: 4.

V usage is TRBV10-3 and J usage is TRBJ2-5, with TRBD2 identical over 9 bases. With V trimmed by 3 bases and J by 5 bases, 10 bases remained unmatched. The CDR3 has 16 residues. Germline V gene lookup returns CDR1 ENHRY and CDR2 SYGVKD. In DNA form, the CDR3 reads TGTGCCATCAGTGATAGGGCTAGCGGGGCCATGGAGACCCAGTACTTC. This encodes CAISDRASGAMETQYF.

The genes are TRBV6-1 and TRBJ1-2; 10 bases line up with TRBD1. The J segment lost 5 bases and the V segment lost 11 bases, leaving 20 bases of the junction unmatched. This CDR3 contains 17 residues. Germline values: CDR1 MNHNS, CDR2 SASEGT. The CDR3 nucleotides read TGTGCCGCCGGCTTCCCTGGGACAGGGGACGGCACGTATGGCTACACCTTC. Its translation is CAAGFPGTGDGTYGYTF.

This clonotype was counted between two and nine times. The chain joins TRBV7-2 to TRBJ2-5, with D uncertain. The CDR3 covers 15 residues. The V gene's germline CDR1 is SGHTA and CDR2 FQGNSA. V gave up 0 bases and J gave up 5 bases, with 13 bases separating them. CDR3 DNA: TGTGCCAGCAGCTTAGCGGTGGTCAGCCAGGAGACCCAGTACTTC. Its protein is CASSLAVVSQETQYF.

J is TRBJ1-2 and V is TRBV7-2, with D tentatively TRBD1 (5 bases). This CDR3 comprises 15 residues. Germline-derived CDR1 and CDR2 are SGHTA and FQGNSA. The V end was cut by 3 bases, the J end by 4 bases, with 15 bases between. CDR3 in amino acids: CASSFPGGIRYGYTF. The CDR3 DNA is TGTGCCAGCAGCTTCCCTGGGGGGATCCGCTATGGCTACACCTTC.

This clonotype was seen a handful of times. The chain couples TRBV28 to TRBJ2-7, with 8 nucleotides matching TRBD1. The CDR3 covers 14 residues. Per germline, CDR1 MDHEN and CDR2 SYDVKM. V lost 4 bases to trimming and J lost 6 bases; unmatched junction nucleotides: 8. The CDR3 nucleotides read TGTGCCAGCAGTTCGTCCCGGGACAGGTTCGAGCAGTACTTC. Its protein product is CASSSSRDRFEQYF.

This clonotype was seen more than once but under ten times. The chain combines TRBV13 with TRBJ2-1; 7 bases map to TRBD1. CDR3 size: 15 residues. Unmatched junction bases numbered 5, after V lost 1 base and J lost 5 bases. CDR1 and CDR2 from the germline V gene are PRHDT and FYEKMQ (reference sequence). CDR3 in amino acids: CASSLEQGLNNEQFF. Written as DNA, the CDR3 is TGTGCCAGCAGCTTAGAACAGGGGCTCAACAATGAGCAGTTCTTC.

In this sample, this clonotype turned up a few times. J is TRBJ2-7 and V is TRBV28, with 8 bases fitting TRBD1. The J call may be in error: the DNA end matches TRBJ2-5 better. CDR3 size: 17 residues. Germline assignment: CDR1 MDHEN and CDR2 SYDVKM. DNA of the CDR3: TGTGCCAGCAGTTTATCGGCTTTGGCAGGGGGCGCGGAGACCCAGTACTTC. Its protein product is CASSLSALAGGAETQYF.

This chain connects TRBV20-1 to TRBJ2-5; 9 nucleotides align to TRBD2. Germline CDR1 is DFQATT and CDR2 is SNEGSKA (reference sequence). The CDR3 extends over 17 amino acids. The V gene end was trimmed by 1 base and the J gene end by 2 bases; junction bases not matched to a gene: 11. The DNA of the CDR3 is TGCAGTGCTAGAGCGCCGCGGTCTAGCGGGATACAAGAGACCCAGTACTTC. It translates to CSARAPRSSGIQETQYF.

This clonotype has at least ten counts. The rearrangement joins TRBV20-1 to TRBJ2-1, with 7 bases fitting TRBD2. CDR3 length: 14 amino acids. The germline V gene has CDR1 DFQATT and CDR2 SNEGSKA (reference sequence). The V and J ends lost 4 bases and 5 bases, in that order; junction bases with no gene match: 8. Here the CDR3 reads CSATDEGGNNEQFF. CDR3 DNA sequence: TGCAGTGCTACCGATGAGGGAGGGAACAATGAGCAGTTCTTC.

V gene TRBV6-2 or TRBV6-3 combines with J gene TRBJ1-1; 7 bases are a match to TRBD1. This CDR3 region has 14 residues. Germline CDR1 is MNHEY and CDR2 is SVGEGT. The trim removed 5 bases at V and 1 base at J, leaving 4 bases unmatched. The CDR3 coding sequence is TGTGCCAGCAGTACCGGGACAGCGAACACTGAAGCTTTCTTT. It is translated as CASSTGTANTEAFF.

This chain joins TRBV3-1 and TRBJ2-1; D unresolved. Germline V gene sequence: CDR1 LGHDT, CDR2 YNNKEL (reference sequence). Trimming removed 4 bases from V and 0 bases from J, with 7 bases in between. The CDR3 contains 14 residues. DNA of the CDR3: TGTGCCAGCAGCCCTGTAAGCTCCTACAATGAGCAGTTCTTC. Protein: CASSPVSSYNEQFF.